Following are 12 T cell receptor beta chains from one sample sequenced in a study of blood T cell repertoires in COVID-19. Repertoires were generated with immunoSEQ multiplex PCR, while TCRdb's copy carries only in-frame clones and drops some. The table shows just over 15,000 clones, with 80% occurring only once. Sequenced sample: peripheral blood. Receptors originate from a human donor in a cohort sampled during active COVID-19.

As to this clone: Its ends do not fully match the called genes, so a read error is possible. Other nucleotide sequences from this sample produce the same CDR3. This rearrangement joins TRBV7-2 to TRBJ1-3; D might be TRBD1 (6 bases). Germline CDR1 SGHTA, CDR2 FQGNSA. The CDR3 extends over 15 amino acids. CDR3 nucleotides: TGTGCCAGCAGCCTAGCAGGGGCGGGAGGAAACACCATATATTTT. The encoded protein is CASSLAGAGGNTIYF.

The chain couples TRBV7-2 to TRBJ1-5; D is undetermined. Trimming stripped 5 bases from V and 4 bases from J, with 9 bases between. The CDR3 is 13 residues long. Germline assignment: CDR1 SGHTA and CDR2 FQGNSA. CDR3 protein: CASSPARNQPQHF. As DNA, the CDR3 is TGTGCCAGCAGCCCCGCCAGGAATCAGCCCCAGCATTTT.

This clone was seen a few times. The chain is built from TRBV11-2 and TRBJ2-7, with a tentative D call TRBD1 (5 bases). CDR3 length: 14 amino acids. CDR1 and CDR2 from the germline V gene are SGHAT and FQNNGV. V gave up 4 bases and J gave up 0 bases, with 10 bases separating them. In nucleotides, the CDR3 is TGTGCCAGCAGCTCCCGACAGACCTCCTACGAGCAGTACTTC. It codes for CASSSRQTSYEQYF.

The sample holds one count of this clone. V and J are TRBV27 and TRBJ1-3; possibly TRBD1 for D (5 bases). Per germline, CDR1 MNHEY and CDR2 SMNVEV (reference sequence). This CDR3 comprises 14 residues. V lost 5 bases, J lost 4 bases, and 12 bases lay in between. CDR3 coding DNA: TGTGCCAGCAGTCTCCGGAGGGGAGGAAACACCATATATTTT. Amino acids: CASSLRRGGNTIYF.

The rearrangement links TRBV20-1 to TRBJ2-1, with D maybe TRBD2 (5 bases). This CDR3 spans 11 amino acids. The V gene lost 6 bases and the J gene lost 7 bases, with 10 bases spanning the gap. Germline V lookup: CDR1 DFQATT, CDR2 SNEGSKA (reference sequence). CDR3 protein: CSARTLNEQFF. In nucleotides, the CDR3 is TGCAGTGCCCGGACTCTTAATGAGCAGTTCTTC.

V gene TRBV6-2 or TRBV6-3 combines with J gene TRBJ2-5; no firm D call. The CDR3 consists of 11 residues. CDR1 MNHEY and CDR2 SVGEGT come from the germline V gene. The V and J ends lost 4 bases and 3 bases respectively, with 3 bases between them. CDR3 in DNA: TGTGCCAGCAGTTTAGAAGAGACCCAGTACTTC. Translation gives CASSLEETQYF.

This clone was found a few times. The chain recombines TRBV12-3 or TRBV12-4 with TRBJ1-5; 9 nucleotides line up with TRBD1. This CDR3 comprises 12 residues. The V gene end was trimmed by 6 bases and the J gene end by 7 bases; junction bases not matched to a gene: 1. The CDR3 is CASSDRGQPQHF. The CDR3 DNA follows: TGTGCCAGCAGCGACAGGGGGCAGCCCCAGCATTTT.

V gene TRBV30 combines with J gene TRBJ2-6; D unresolved. This CDR3 has 15 amino acids. In germline, CDR1 is GTSNPN, CDR2 SVGIG (reference sequence). V was trimmed by 2 bases and J by 0 bases, leaving 8 bases between them. The CDR3 loop is CAWSILYSGANVLTF. Written as DNA, the CDR3 is TGTGCCTGGAGTATACTTTACTCTGGGGCCAACGTCCTGACTTTC.

This clone has more than one count but fewer than ten. The chain joins TRBV4-1 to TRBJ1-2; tentative D call: TRBD1 (5 bases). V gave up 2 bases and J gave up 5 bases, with 18 bases separating them. Germline CDR1 and CDR2: MGHRA and YSYEKL. This CDR3 is built from 16 residues. For the CDR3, the DNA is TGCGCCAGCAGCCAACAGGGAACACAGACCTCATATGGCTACACCTTC. Protein: CASSQQGTQTSYGYTF.

This clone was seen only once. This rearrangement joins TRBV7-2 to TRBJ2-1; D is undetermined. The germline gives CDR1 SGHTA, CDR2 FQGNSA. The V end was cut by 1 base, the J end by 8 bases, with 12 bases between. The CDR3 runs to 14 residues. CDR3 in amino acids: CASSLVGGRDEQFF. The CDR3, as DNA: TGTGCCAGCAGCTTAGTTGGCGGCCGCGATGAGCAGTTCTTC.

The chain recombines TRBV7-2 with TRBJ2-7, with D uncertain. V lost 6 bases and J 3 bases, leaving 12 bases between the germline ends. The CDR3 is made up of 13 amino acids. Per germline, CDR1 SGHTA and CDR2 FQGNSA. The CDR3 bases are TGTGCCAGCAGGGCAGGTTCAGGCTACGAGCAGTACTTC. It translates to CASRAGSGYEQYF.

The rearrangement links TRBV11-2 to TRBJ1-2; maybe TRBD1 (6 bases). Trimming left V 0 bases short and J 5 bases short, with 13 bases between. Germline CDR1 is SGHAT and CDR2 is FQNNGV. The CDR3 has 15 residues. The CDR3 here is CASSLDWGRSYGYTF. The CDR3 nucleotides are TGTGCCAGCAGCTTAGATTGGGGGCGGTCTTATGGCTACACCTTC.